Presented here are 26 T cell receptor beta chains from one specimen sequenced in a study of T-cell memory formation after mild COVID-19. MiXCR, run by TCRdb on the 5' RACE reads, gives a single entry per CDR3 protein. This repertoire shows approximately 490,000 distinct CDR3 sequences, just over 20% found once; its top ten account for about 12%. The sample consisted of PBMCs or a T cell subset sorted from them (not recorded which). All receptors come from an adult woman who had mild COVID-19 (a few samples of this study predate the infection). Cell type and time point are not known.

The CDR3 DNA is TGTGCCAGCAGTTTGGGTTTAGGGGGGGGGCGACAGCCCCAGCATTTT. The encoded protein is CASSLGLGGGRQPQHF. The chain combines TRBV28 with TRBJ1-5; D might be TRBD1 (6 bases). The V end was cut by 3 bases, the J end by 7 bases, with 19 bases between. Looked up from germline, CDR1 is MDHEN and CDR2 is SYDVKM. The CDR3 is made up of 16 amino acids.

V is TRBV19 and J is TRBJ2-1; D is perhaps TRBD1 (5 bases). This CDR3 comprises 14 residues. Trimming stripped 10 bases from V and 2 bases from J, with 15 bases between. CDR1 is LNHDA, CDR2 SQIVND, per germline (reference sequence). The CDR3 reads CATGHTFPYNEQFF. In nucleotides, the CDR3 is TGTGCCACCGGACATACCTTCCCCTACAATGAGCAGTTCTTC.

There are many counts of this clonotype. The chain is built from TRBV12-3 or TRBV12-4 and TRBJ2-3; D could derive from TRBD1 or TRBD2 (5 bases each). V was trimmed by 6 bases and J by 1 base, leaving 8 bases between them. The CDR3 length is 13 residues. The CDR3 bases are TGTGCCAGCAGGAGGGGTGGCACAGATACGCAGTATTTT. This codes for CASRRGGTDTQYF.

The chain has TRBV20-1 and TRBJ2-1, with 9 bases matching TRBD2. Trimming took 3 bases from V and 3 from J; bases not matched to a gene: 12. The CDR3 is made up of 17 amino acids. Germline V gives CDR1 DFQATT, CDR2 SNEGSKA (reference sequence). CDR3 coding DNA: TGCAGTGCTAGTCCTCTTCCCGGGACTAGCAGCTACAATGAGCAGTTCTTC. Translation: CSASPLPGTSSYNEQFF.

This clonotype has just a few counts. The CDR3 DNA follows: TGTGCCAGCAGCTTAGACCTGCTTCCAGGTACCCAGTACTTC. Protein product: CASSLDLLPGTQYF. The gene calls are TRBV11-2 and TRBJ2-5; unclear D gene. V was clipped by 0 bases and J by 8 bases, with 13 bases between them. The germline V gene has CDR1 SGHAT and CDR2 FQNNGV. The CDR3 spans 14 residues.

The table lists this clonotype with a few counts. The chain employs TRBV14 and TRBJ2-1, with TRBD2 identical over 8 bases. This CDR3 comprises 15 residues. Per the germline V gene, CDR1 is SGHDN and CDR2 is FVKESK. After removal of 0 bases from V and 4 bases from J, the junction contained 2 bases not matched to a gene. CDR3 region: CASSQEGLDYNEQFF. The CDR3 bases are TGTGCCAGCAGCCAAGAGGGACTAGATTACAATGAGCAGTTCTTC.

This clonotype was seen a few times. CDR3 nucleotides: TGTGCCAGCAGTGGGACAGGGAGGGCCGACTATGGCTACACCTTC. Its translation: CASSGTGRADYGYTF. The chain links TRBV6-1 to TRBJ1-2, with 8 bases lining up with TRBD1. Germline values: CDR1 MNHNS, CDR2 SASEGT. The CDR3 contains 15 residues. V dropped 4 bases and J dropped 3; count of bases not matched to a gene: 7.

The chain joins TRBV5-8 to TRBJ2-7; no reliable D call. Trimming removed 2 bases at V and 5 bases at J, with 14 bases between. CDR3 size: 14 residues. CDR1 is SGHTS, CDR2 YDEGEE, per germline. CDR3 residues: CASSFSPGRDEQYF. In DNA form, the CDR3 reads TGTGCCAGCAGCTTCTCGCCGGGCCGGGACGAGCAGTACTTC.

This rearrangement joins TRBV18 to TRBJ1-2; no definite D call. The CDR3 totals 11 residues. V lost 5 bases, J lost 7 bases, and 8 bases lay in between. Germline CDR1 is KGHSH and CDR2 is LQKENI. The CDR3: CASSEQAGYTF. The CDR3 coding sequence is TGTGCCAGCTCAGAACAAGCTGGCTACACCTTC.

This clonotype was detected ten times or more. The chain uses TRBV7-9 and TRBJ2-1; no clear D gene. V lost 2 bases and J 5 bases, leaving 7 bases between the germline ends. From germline, CDR1 is SEHNR and CDR2 FQNEAQ (reference sequence). This CDR3 is built from 13 residues. The CDR3 loop is CASSLSQNNEQFF. CDR3 bases: TGTGCCAGCAGCTTATCCCAAAACAATGAGCAGTTCTTC.

In this sample, this clonotype turned up once. The chain joins TRBV2 to TRBJ2-5; TRBD2 matches 8 bases. The CDR3 sequence is 15 residues long. After removal of 7 bases from V and 2 bases from J, the junction contained 9 bases not matched to a gene. CDR1 and CDR2 from the germline V gene are SNHLY and FYNNEI. The CDR3 spells CASTRSLADQETQYF. DNA for the CDR3: TGTGCCAGCACCCGGTCACTAGCGGATCAAGAGACCCAGTACTTC.

This clonotype was counted ten times or more. The chain couples TRBV5-1 to TRBJ2-4; no clear D. Germline CDR1 is SGHRS and CDR2 is YFSETQ. V was shortened by 0 bases and J by 2 bases, with 6 bases between the two germline ends. The CDR3 consists of 14 residues. The CDR3 nucleotides read TGCGCCAGCAGCTTGGGTTCACCCAAAAACATTCAGTACTTC. It yields the protein CASSLGSPKNIQYF.

The sample holds many counts of this clonotype. The chain recombines TRBV7-9 with TRBJ2-5, with D perhaps matching TRBD2 (5 bases). With 0 bases removed from V and 5 bases from J, the gap between germline ends came to 16 bases. The germline gives CDR1 SEHNR, CDR2 FQNEAQ (reference sequence). This CDR3 has 16 residues. DNA for the CDR3: TGTGCCAGCAGCTTAGCCCCCGACCCTCAGCGGGAGACCCAGTACTTC. Amino acid sequence: CASSLAPDPQRETQYF.

The V and J genes are TRBV6-5 and TRBJ1-1; 9 nucleotides align to TRBD1. CDR1 MNHEY and CDR2 SVGAGI come from the germline V gene. Losses at the gene ends were 4 bases for V and 5 bases for J; bases not matched to a gene: 14. This CDR3 is built from 17 residues. CDR3 bases: TGTGCCAGCAGTTTCGGGACAGGGAAGATGGGTACGACTGAAGCTTTCTTT. Protein: CASSFGTGKMGTTEAFF.

This chain uses TRBV9 with TRBJ1-6, with a tentative D call TRBD1 (6 bases). V lost 0 bases to trimming and J lost 10 bases, with 17 bases between them. Germline values: CDR1 SGDLS, CDR2 YYNGEE. The CDR3 sequence is 16 residues long. The CDR3 here is CASSVEPGAQDSPLHF. The CDR3 DNA follows: TGTGCCAGCAGCGTAGAGCCGGGGGCGCAGGACTCACCCCTCCACTTT.

This CDR3 reads CASNLAVGLNQPQHF. The CDR3 DNA is TGTGCCAGCAACCTAGCTGTCGGGCTCAATCAGCCCCAGCATTTT. This chain connects TRBV7-2 to TRBJ1-5, with D uncertain. This CDR3 has 15 residues. V dropped 7 bases and J dropped 3 bases, with 16 bases sitting between them. In germline, CDR1 is SGHTA, CDR2 FQGNSA.

This clonotype came up a few times. The chain recombines TRBV24-1 with TRBJ1-1, with 8 positions matching TRBD1. The CDR3 covers 16 residues. Germline CDR1 reads KGHDR; CDR2 reads SFDVKD. V shed 6 bases and J 0 bases; nucleotides not matched to a gene: 8. The CDR3 reads CATSTRQGTLNTEAFF. CDR3 DNA sequence: TGTGCCACCAGTACACGACAGGGGACTCTGAACACTGAAGCTTTCTTT.

The chain links TRBV12-3 or TRBV12-4 to TRBJ1-2; D possibly corresponds to TRBD1 (6 bases). The CDR3 is 14 amino acids. V shed 7 bases and J shed 1 base, with 13 bases lying between them. The CDR3 reads CASNLQGGNYGYTF. CDR3 sequence (DNA): TGTGCCAGCAATCTACAGGGAGGTAACTATGGCTACACCTTC.

The table lists this clonotype with a few counts. This CDR3 reads CAWGLIAGEIEQFF. CDR3 nucleotides: TGTGCCTGGGGGTTAATAGCGGGGGAGATTGAGCAGTTCTTC. V usage is TRBV30 and J usage is TRBJ2-1; 9 bases match TRBD2. Losses at the gene ends were 5 bases for V and 9 bases for J; bases not matched to a gene: 11. CDR3 size: 14 residues. The germline gives CDR1 GTSNPN, CDR2 SVGIG (reference sequence).

This clonotype was recorded at least ten times. The chain joins TRBV5-1 to TRBJ2-5, with D possibly matching TRBD2 (5 bases). V was pared by 4 bases and J by 2 bases, with 27 bases between. Germline CDR1 SGHRS, CDR2 YFSETQ. CDR3 length equals 19 residues. The CDR3 nucleotides are TGCGCCAGCAGCCGATCCCGCGGACTGTTTGGGAATATGCAAGAGACCCAGTACTTC. Translated: CASSRSRGLFGNMQETQYF. Full variable domain (remainder filled in from reference TRBV5-1 and TRBJ2-5): KAGVTQTPRYLIKTRGQQVTLSCSPISGHRSVSWYQQTPGQGLQFLFEYFSETQRNKGNFPGRFSGRQFSNSRSEMNVSTLELGDSALYLCASSRSRGLFGNMQETQYFGPGTRLLVL.

The table lists this clonotype with a few counts. The chain uses TRBV24-1 and TRBJ2-3, with D perhaps matching TRBD1 (5 bases). The ends were cut back, 3 bases at V and 1 base at J, with 13 bases in the middle. The CDR3 totals 16 residues. Looked up from germline, CDR1 is KGHDR and CDR2 is SFDVKD. The CDR3 bases are TGTGCCACCAGTGATATCAGGGCCCGAGGCACAGATACGCAGTATTTT. As protein: CATSDIRARGTDTQYF.

This clonotype was recorded a few times. The chain carries TRBV7-2 and TRBJ2-5; D is perhaps TRBD2 (6 bases). This CDR3 contains 14 residues. The V gene lost 1 base and the J gene lost 4 bases, with 10 bases spanning the gap. Germline V gene sequence: CDR1 SGHTA, CDR2 FQGNSA. CDR3 protein: CASSLVVGGETQYF. The CDR3 nucleotides read TGTGCCAGCAGCTTAGTGGTGGGAGGAGAGACCCAGTACTTC.

This clonotype has a handful of counts. This chain joins TRBV10-2 and TRBJ2-4; tentatively, D is TRBD1 (6 bases). Looked up from germline, CDR1 is WSHSY and CDR2 is SAAADI. The CDR3 is made up of 15 amino acids. V was pared by 4 bases and J by 0 bases, with 10 bases between. In DNA form, the CDR3 reads TGCGCCAGCAGTGCAGGGGCTCAAGCCAAAAACATTCAGTACTTC. Protein: CASSAGAQAKNIQYF.

This chain links TRBV3-1 with TRBJ1-5, with D unclear. Trimming left V 6 bases short and J 2 bases short, with 14 bases between. The CDR3 is made up of 15 amino acids. The germline CDR1 and CDR2 sequences are LGHDT and YNNKEL (reference sequence). CDR3 bases: TGTGCCAGCAGTGGAGAAGGTTTTGGCAATCAGCCCCAGCATTTT. Encoded protein: CASSGEGFGNQPQHF.

The chain has TRBV5-5 and TRBJ1-2; D remains ambiguous. Germline CDR1 is SGHKS and CDR2 is YYEKEE (reference sequence). CDR3 length equals 15 residues. V lost 0 bases and J lost 2, with 11 bases in between. The CDR3 is CASSLAAQPNYGYTF. CDR3 bases: TGTGCCAGCAGCTTGGCCGCTCAACCAAACTATGGCTACACCTTC.

This clonotype has just a few counts. The chain is built from TRBV29-1 and TRBJ2-5; 13 bases line up with TRBD2. V lost 6 bases and J lost 1; bases outside the gene matches: 5. The CDR3 spans 15 residues. Per the germline V gene, CDR1 is SQVTM and CDR2 is ANQGSEA. The CDR3 is CSVTGLAGAQETQYF. The CDR3 coding sequence is TGCAGCGTCACCGGACTAGCGGGGGCCCAAGAGACCCAGTACTTC.